This is a list of T cell receptor beta chains from one sample in a study of cytomegalovirus exposure and HLA in healthy donors. Using immunoSEQ multiplex PCR, the repertoire was profiled, and TCRdb retains in-frame clones only, with some absent. The sample lists 150,000 to 200,000 clones, more than 70% occurring once. Material: PBMCs. Receptor source: a male donor in good health and CMV-seronegative. Both conserved end residues are part of each CDR3. The D gene is left open where the match is weak. The size field is filled for only some rows; it gives once, few, many or a size class.

>TRBJ2-5|TRBV7-9|NA|NA
TGTGCCAGCAGCTTAGCTGTTTTGCGGGGCCAAGAGACCCAGTACTTC
CASSLAVLRGQETQYF
>TRBJ2-7|TRBV7-3|NA|NA
TGTGCCAGCAGCTTAAAGCTCCCCGGGGTAAGTTACGAGCAGTACTTC
CASSLKLPGVSYEQYF
>TRBJ2-2|TRBV30|once|TRBD2
TGTGCCTGGAGAGGCTGGACTAGCGGGAGGATCGCCGGGGAGCTGTTTTTT
CAWRGWTSGRIAGELFF
>TRBJ2-5|TRBV7-9|NA|NA
TGTGCCAGCAGCTCAGGGGCCGGGAATAAAGAGACCCAGTACTTC
CASSSGAGNKETQYF
>TRBJ2-1|TRBV29-1|NA|NA
TGCAGGGGCCAGGCTAACAATGAGCAGTTCTTC
CRGQANNEQFF
>TRBJ1-2|TRBV5-6|NA|TRBD1
TGTGCCAGCAGCTTTGGGTTCGGGACAGGGGATAGCTACACCTTC
CASSFGFGTGDSYTF
>TRBJ2-1|TRBV2|NA|TRBD2
TGTGCCAAGAGGACTAGCGGTAGACCTCACTACTCCTACAATGAGCAGTTCTTC
CAKRTSGRPHYSYNEQFF
>TRBJ1-1|TRBV7-2|NA|NA
TGTGCCAGCAGCCCCGAAGTAGGCCGGGTGAACACTGAAGCTTTCTTT
CASSPEVGRVNTEAFF
>TRBJ2-7|TRBV6-1|NA|NA
TGTGCCAGCAGTGCCACTACACTTAGTTCCTACGAGCAGTACTTC
CASSATTLSSYEQYF
>TRBJ1-2|TRBV5-4|NA|TRBD1
TGTGCCAGCAGCTCGAAACAGGGGAACTATGGCTACACCTTC
CASSSKQGNYGYTF
>TRBJ2-7|TRBV6-1|NA|TRBD2
TGTGCCAGCAGACAAACTAGCGGGGATCTTTACGAGCAGTACTTC
CASRQTSGDLYEQYF
>TRBJ2-3|TRBV7-9|NA|NA
TGTGCCAGCAGCTTAACCCTGCAGGGGATGACAGATACGCAGTATTTT
CASSLTLQGMTDTQYF
>TRBJ2-2|TRBV9|few|TRBD2
TGTGCCAGCAGCGTAGACCTAGCGGGGACCGGGGAGCTGTTTTTT
CASSVDLAGTGELFF
>TRBJ1-4|TRBV7-9|NA|TRBD1
TGTTCCAGCAGCGCGGGACAGGGAAAACTGTTTTTT
CSSSAGQGKLFF
>TRBJ2-7|TRBV7-2|NA|NA
TGTGCCAGCAGCTTACCGGTCTCCTACGAGCAGTACTTC
CASSLPVSYEQYF
>TRBJ2-3|TRBV9|NA|TRBD2
TGTGCCAGCAGCCCCAGGACCGGGACCGTGGGGGGGGGCACAGATACGCAGTATTTT
CASSPRTGTVGGGTDTQYF
>TRBJ2-7|TRBV10-1|NA|NA
TGCGCCAGCAGTGACTGCGAGCAGTACTTC
CASSDCEQYF
>TRBJ1-2|TRBV7-8|NA|TRBD1
TGTGCCAGCAGCCAGGCGCCGGGACAGGGGACTCGCTATGGCTACACCTTC
CASSQAPGQGTRYGYTF
>TRBJ2-5|TRBV7-7|NA|TRBD2
TGTGCCAGCAGCTTAGAGGGAGGGCCCTCAGAGACCCAGTACTTC
CASSLEGGPSETQYF
>TRBJ2-7|TRBV9|NA|TRBD2
TGTGCCAGCAGCGTAGCTACGACTAGCGGGCCACTTTCCTACGAGCAGTACTTC
CASSVATTSGPLSYEQYF
>TRBJ1-1|TRBV2|NA|NA
TGTGCCAGCGAGCGGGGGGATGGGAACACTGAAGCTTTCTTT
CASERGDGNTEAFF
>TRBJ2-7|TRBV6-5|few|NA
TGTGCCAGCACCGACAGGGCAGGGGGGTGGTACGAGCAGTACTTC
CASTDRAGGWYEQYF
>TRBJ2-4|TRBV12-2|NA|NA
TGTGCAAGTCGCTCCAGTGGGGGGAGACTCCCCAAAAACATTCAGTACTTC
CASRSSGGRLPKNIQYF
>TRBJ2-5|TRBV5-6|NA|TRBD2
TGTGCCAGCAGCTTGGCGGGGGGATTTCAAGAGACCCAGTACTTC
CASSLAGGFQETQYF
>TRBJ2-6|TRBV18|NA|NA
TGTGCCAGCTCACCTGCTACTGGGGCCAACGTCCTGACTTTC
CASSPATGANVLTF
>TRBJ2-7|TRBV7-2|few|TRBD2
TGTGCCAGCAGCTATAGCGGGAGTGACTACGAGCAGTACTTC
CASSYSGSDYEQYF
>TRBJ2-7|TRBV7-2|NA|TRBD2
TGTGCCAGCAGCTCTAGCGGGACGTCACGCGAGCAGTACTTC
CASSSSGTSREQYF
>TRBJ1-2|TRBV19|NA|NA
TGTGCCAGTAGTATATCATCTAATGGCTACACCTTC
CASSISSNGYTF
>TRBJ2-1|TRBV5-1|few|TRBD2
TGCGCCAGCAGCCTGGGGGGGGGCTACAATGAGCAGTTCTTC
CASSLGGGYNEQFF